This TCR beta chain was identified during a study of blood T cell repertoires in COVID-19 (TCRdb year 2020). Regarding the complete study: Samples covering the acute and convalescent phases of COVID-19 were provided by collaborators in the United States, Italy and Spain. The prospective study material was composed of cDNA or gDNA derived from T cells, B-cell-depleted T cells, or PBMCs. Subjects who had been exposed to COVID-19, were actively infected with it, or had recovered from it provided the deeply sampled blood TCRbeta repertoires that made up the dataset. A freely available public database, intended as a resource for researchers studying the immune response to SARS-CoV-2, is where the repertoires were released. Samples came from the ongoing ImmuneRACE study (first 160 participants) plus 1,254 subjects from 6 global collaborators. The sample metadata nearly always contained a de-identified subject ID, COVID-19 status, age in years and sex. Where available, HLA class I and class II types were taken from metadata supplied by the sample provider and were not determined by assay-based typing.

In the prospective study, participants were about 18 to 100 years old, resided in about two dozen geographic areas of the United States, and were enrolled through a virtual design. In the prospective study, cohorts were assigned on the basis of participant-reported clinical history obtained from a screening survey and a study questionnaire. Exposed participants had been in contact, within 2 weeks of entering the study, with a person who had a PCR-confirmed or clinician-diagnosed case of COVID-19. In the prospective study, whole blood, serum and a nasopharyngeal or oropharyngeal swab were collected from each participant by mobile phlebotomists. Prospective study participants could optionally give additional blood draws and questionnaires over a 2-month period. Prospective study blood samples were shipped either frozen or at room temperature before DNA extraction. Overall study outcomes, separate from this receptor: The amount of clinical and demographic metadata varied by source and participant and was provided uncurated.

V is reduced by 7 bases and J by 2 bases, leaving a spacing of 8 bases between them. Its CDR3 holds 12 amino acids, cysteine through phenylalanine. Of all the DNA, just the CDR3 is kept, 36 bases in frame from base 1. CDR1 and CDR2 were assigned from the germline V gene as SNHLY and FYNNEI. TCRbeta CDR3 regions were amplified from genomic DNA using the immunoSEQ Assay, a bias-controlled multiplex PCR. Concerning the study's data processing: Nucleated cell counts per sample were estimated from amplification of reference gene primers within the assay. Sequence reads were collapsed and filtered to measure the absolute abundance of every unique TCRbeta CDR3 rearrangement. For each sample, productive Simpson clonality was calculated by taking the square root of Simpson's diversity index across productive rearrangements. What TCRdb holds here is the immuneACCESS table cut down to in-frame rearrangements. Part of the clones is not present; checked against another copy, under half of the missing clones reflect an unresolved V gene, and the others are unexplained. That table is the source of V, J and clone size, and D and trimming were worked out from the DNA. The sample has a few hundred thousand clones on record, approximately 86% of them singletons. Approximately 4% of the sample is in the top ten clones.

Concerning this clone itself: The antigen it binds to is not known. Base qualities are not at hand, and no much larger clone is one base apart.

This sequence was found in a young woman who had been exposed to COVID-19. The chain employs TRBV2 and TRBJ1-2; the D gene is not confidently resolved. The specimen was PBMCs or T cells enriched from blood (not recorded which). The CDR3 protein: CASTRENYGYTF. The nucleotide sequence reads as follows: TGTGCCAGCACTAGGGAGAACTATGGCTACACCTTC.